This T cell receptor beta chain was sequenced for a study of OX40 agonist ivuxolimab in advanced cancers. A single count supports this clone. Its antigen is currently unknown. Libraries were prepared by immunoSEQ multiplex PCR; TCRdb keeps only in-frame clonotypes and omits some of them. The table shows more than 65,000 clones, with around 93% occurring only once. Blood got drawn at baseline, again on cycle 4 day 1, and then on cycle 7 day 1. Broader study findings: Researchers did not determine the expanded peripheral T cells' antigen specificity.

The CDR3 runs 14 residues. Germline V CDR1 and CDR2: LNHDA, SQIVND (reference sequence). The junction had 7 bases not matched to a gene; V was cut back by 9 bases and J by 4 bases. The starting material was CD4+ or CD8+ T cells sorted from blood, obtained in a trial of the OX40 agonist ivuxolimab. This TCR came from an adult with an advanced solid tumor such as melanoma, head and neck, liver or kidney cancer. The chain is built from TRBV19 and TRBJ1-4; 8 positions match TRBD1. The chain's CDR3 is CASHRDRNNEKLFF. The CDR3 DNA reads TGTGCCAGCCATCGGGACAGGAATAATGAAAAACTGTTTTTT.